These 9 T cell receptor beta chains share one sample of origin, sequenced in a study of CD8 T cells in Susac syndrome. It was with random hexamers that roughly 0.5 to 1 ug RNA was reverse transcribed. TCRdb passed the immunoSEQ multiplex PCR reads through MiXCR, listing each CDR3 protein once. The sample has approximately 53,000 distinct CDR3 sequences, around 93% seen once. Sequencing used CD8+ T cells from PBMCs. Receptors were obtained from a human donor with multiple sclerosis.

The DNA for the CDR3 is TGCAGCGCCCAGCCTGGAAGGAGCTATGGCTACACCTTC. Translation gives CSAQPGRSYGYTF. This rearrangement joins TRBV29-1 to TRBJ1-2; no reliable D call. Deletions cut 7 bases from V and 4 bases from J, with 16 bases between. The CDR3 extends over 13 amino acids. Germline CDR1 and CDR2: SQVTM and ANQGSEA.

This rearrangement joins TRBV11-3 to TRBJ1-1; D gene ambiguous. The CDR3 runs 13 residues. Trimming took 4 bases from V and 0 from J, leaving 6 bases between them. Germline V gene data show CDR1 as SGHNT and CDR2 as YENEEA. In DNA form, the CDR3 reads TGTGCCAGCAGCTCGGGCGTGAACACTGAAGCTTTCTTT. Translating gives CASSSGVNTEAFF.

CDR3 loop: CASSLAGQGSNSPLHF. The DNA for the CDR3 is TGCGCCAGCAGCTTGGCCGGGCAGGGGAGTAATTCACCCCTCCACTTT. The rearrangement joins TRBV5-1 to TRBJ1-6; maybe TRBD1 (6 bases). Germline CDR1 SGHRS, CDR2 YFSETQ. CDR3 length: 16 residues. The germline V and J ends were trimmed by 0 bases and 6 bases, with 13 bases remaining between them.

CDR3 residues: CASSLLNEQFF. DNA for the CDR3: TGCGCCAGCAGTCTTTTGAATGAGCAGTTCTTC. The chain carries TRBV5-1 and TRBJ2-1; no clear D gene. Germline-derived CDR1 and CDR2 are SGHRS and YFSETQ. This CDR3 has 11 amino acids. V was trimmed by 5 bases and J by 7 bases, leaving 7 bases between them. Complete variable domain (other parts from reference TRBV5-1 and TRBJ2-1): KAGVTQTPRYLIKTRGQQVTLSCSPISGHRSVSWYQQTPGQGLQFLFEYFSETQRNKGNFPGRFSGRQFSNSRSEMNVSTLELGDSALYLCASSLLNEQFFGPGTRLTVL.

The rearrangement links TRBV5-4 to TRBJ2-1; the match to TRBD2 covers 13 bases. The CDR3 loop spans 14 amino acids. V dropped 5 bases and J dropped 13; count of bases not matched to a gene: 9. Germline lookup yields CDR1 SGHNT and CDR2 YYREEE (reference sequence). The CDR3: CASRTSGGLANQFF. The CDR3 bases are TGTGCCAGCAGGACTAGCGGGGGGCTAGCAAACCAGTTCTTC.

The chain joins TRBV4-1 to TRBJ2-5; 8 nucleotides match TRBD2. CDR1 is MGHRA, CDR2 YSYEKL, per germline. The V segment lost 5 bases and the J segment 5 bases; nucleotides outside the gene matches: 7. CDR3 length: 14 amino acids. CDR3 in DNA: TGCGCCAGCAGCAAGGCGGGGGGCGCGGAGACCCAGTACTTC. It codes for CASSKAGGAETQYF.

This chain joins TRBV28 and TRBJ1-1; possible D gene TRBD1, 6 bases. The CDR3 contains 14 residues. Trimming left V 3 bases short and J 0 bases short, with 8 bases between. Germline CDR1 is MDHEN and CDR2 is SYDVKM. The CDR3: CASSLYRVNTEAFF. The CDR3, as DNA: TGTGCCAGCAGTTTGTACAGGGTGAACACTGAAGCTTTCTTT.

As DNA, the CDR3 is TGTGCCAGCAGTCCCCCGGCAGGGGGAGTAGATGGCTACACCTTC. This translates into CASSPPAGGVDGYTF. V gene TRBV28 combines with J gene TRBJ1-2, with TRBD1 identical over 7 bases. There are 15 residues in the CDR3. The V segment lost 5 bases and the J segment 6 bases; nucleotides outside the gene matches: 12. Per the germline V gene, CDR1 is MDHEN and CDR2 is SYDVKM.

The chain has TRBV27 and TRBJ2-7; 8 nucleotides line up with TRBD1. The CDR3 is made up of 15 amino acids. V was clipped by 3 bases and J by 3 bases; unmatched bases: 7. Germline loops: CDR1 MNHEY, CDR2 SMNVEV (reference sequence). The CDR3, as DNA: TGTGCCAGCAGTTTTTCTGGACAGGGCAACTACGAGCAGTACTTC. Protein product: CASSFSGQGNYEQYF.